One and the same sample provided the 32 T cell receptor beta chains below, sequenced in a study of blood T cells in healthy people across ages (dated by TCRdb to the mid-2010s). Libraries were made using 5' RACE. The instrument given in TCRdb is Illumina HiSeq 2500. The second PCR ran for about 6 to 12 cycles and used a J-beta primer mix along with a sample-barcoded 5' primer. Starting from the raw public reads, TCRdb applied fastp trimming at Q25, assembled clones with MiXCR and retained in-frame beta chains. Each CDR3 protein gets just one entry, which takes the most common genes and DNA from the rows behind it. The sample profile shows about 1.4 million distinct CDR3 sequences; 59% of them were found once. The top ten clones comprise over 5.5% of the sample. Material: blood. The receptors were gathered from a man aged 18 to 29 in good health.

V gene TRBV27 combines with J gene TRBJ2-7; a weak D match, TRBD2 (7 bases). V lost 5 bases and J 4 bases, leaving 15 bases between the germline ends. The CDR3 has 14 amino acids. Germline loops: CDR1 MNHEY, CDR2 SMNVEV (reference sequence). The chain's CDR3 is CASSTMEGGYEQYF. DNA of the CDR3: TGTGCCAGCAGTACCATGGAGGGGGGGTACGAGCAGTACTTC.

The CDR3 bases are TGTGCCAGCAGTGAAGGACAGGGAGGTCACAATGAGCAGTTCTTC. Protein product: CASSEGQGGHNEQFF. V is TRBV6-1 and J is TRBJ2-1, with D tentatively TRBD1 (7 bases). Looked up from germline, CDR1 is MNHNS and CDR2 is SASEGT. The V end was cut by 1 base, the J end by 5 bases, with 12 bases between. The CDR3 has 15 residues.

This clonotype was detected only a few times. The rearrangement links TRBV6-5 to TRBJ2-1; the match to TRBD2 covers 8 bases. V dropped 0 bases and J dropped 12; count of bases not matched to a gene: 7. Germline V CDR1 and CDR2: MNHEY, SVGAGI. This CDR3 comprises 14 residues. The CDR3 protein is CASSYSSGRGVQFF. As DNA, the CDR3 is TGTGCCAGCAGTTACTCCAGCGGGAGAGGGGTGCAGTTCTTC.

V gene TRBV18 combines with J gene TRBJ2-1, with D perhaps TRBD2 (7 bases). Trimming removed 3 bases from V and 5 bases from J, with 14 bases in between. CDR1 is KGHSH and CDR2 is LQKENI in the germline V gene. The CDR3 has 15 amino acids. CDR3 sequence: CASSPSGGRNNEQFF. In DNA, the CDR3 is TGTGCCAGCTCACCTTCCGGGGGGCGGAACAATGAGCAGTTCTTC. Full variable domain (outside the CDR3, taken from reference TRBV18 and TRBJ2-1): NAGVMQNPRHLVRRRGQEARLRCSPMKGHSHVYWYRQLPEEGLKFMVYLQKENIIDESGMPKERFSAEFPKEGPSILRIQQVVRGDSAAYFCASSPSGGRNNEQFFGPGTRLTVL.

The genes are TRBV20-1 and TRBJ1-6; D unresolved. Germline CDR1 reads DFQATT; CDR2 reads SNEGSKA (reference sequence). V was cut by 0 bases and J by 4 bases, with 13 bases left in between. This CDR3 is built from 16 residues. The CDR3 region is CSAREFVERYNSPLHF. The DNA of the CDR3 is TGCAGTGCTAGAGAATTCGTCGAAAGGTATAATTCACCCCTCCACTTT.

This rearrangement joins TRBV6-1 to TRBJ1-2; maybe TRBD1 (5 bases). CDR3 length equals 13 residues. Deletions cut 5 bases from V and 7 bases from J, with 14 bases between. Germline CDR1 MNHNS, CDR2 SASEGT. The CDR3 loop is CASSQAGILGYTF. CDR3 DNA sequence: TGTGCCAGCAGTCAGGCAGGGATCCTTGGCTACACCTTC.

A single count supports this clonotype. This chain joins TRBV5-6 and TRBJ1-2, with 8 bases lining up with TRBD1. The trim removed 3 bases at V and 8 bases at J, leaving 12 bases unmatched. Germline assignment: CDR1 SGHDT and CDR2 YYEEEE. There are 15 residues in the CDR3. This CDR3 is CASSSPTGVFWGYTF. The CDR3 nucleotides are TGTGCCAGCAGCTCCCCGACAGGGGTTTTTTGGGGCTACACCTTC.

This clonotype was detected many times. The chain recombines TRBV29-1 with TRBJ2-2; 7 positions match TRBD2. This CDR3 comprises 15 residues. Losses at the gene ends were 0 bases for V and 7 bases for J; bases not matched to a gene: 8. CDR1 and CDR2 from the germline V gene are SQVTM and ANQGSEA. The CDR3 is CSVEDLGLRGGELFF. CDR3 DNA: TGCAGCGTTGAAGATTTGGGACTACGTGGCGGGGAGCTGTTTTTT.

CDR3 sequence: CASSYSLGEQPQHF. CDR3 nucleotides: TGTGCCAGCAGTTACTCGCTGGGGGAACAGCCCCAGCATTTT. The chain combines TRBV6-2 or TRBV6-3 with TRBJ1-5; a possible D gene is TRBD1 (5 bases). CDR1 and CDR2 (germline): MNHEY, SVGEGT. CDR3 size: 14 residues. Trimming took 0 bases from V and 7 from J, leaving 10 bases between them.

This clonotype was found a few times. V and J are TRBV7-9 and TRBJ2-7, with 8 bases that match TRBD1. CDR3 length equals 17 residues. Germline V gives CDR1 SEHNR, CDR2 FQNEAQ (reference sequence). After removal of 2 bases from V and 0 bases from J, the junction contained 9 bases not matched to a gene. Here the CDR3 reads CASSLQVTGTGSYEQYF. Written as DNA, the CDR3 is TGTGCCAGCAGCTTACAAGTGACCGGGACAGGCTCCTACGAGCAGTACTTC.

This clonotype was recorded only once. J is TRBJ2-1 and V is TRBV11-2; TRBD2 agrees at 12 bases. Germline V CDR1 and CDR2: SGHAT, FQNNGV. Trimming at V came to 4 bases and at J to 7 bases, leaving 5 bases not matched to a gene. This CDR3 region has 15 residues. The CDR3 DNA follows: TGTGCCAGCAGCTCCCTAGCGGGGGGGTGGAATGAGCAGTTCTTC. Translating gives CASSSLAGGWNEQFF.

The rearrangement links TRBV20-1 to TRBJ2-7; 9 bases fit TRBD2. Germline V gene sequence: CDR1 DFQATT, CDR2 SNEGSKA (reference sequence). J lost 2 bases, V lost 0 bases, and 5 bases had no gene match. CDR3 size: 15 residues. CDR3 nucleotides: TGCAGTGCTAGAGATTACCCTAGCGGGACCTACGAGCAGTACTTC. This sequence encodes CSARDYPSGTYEQYF.

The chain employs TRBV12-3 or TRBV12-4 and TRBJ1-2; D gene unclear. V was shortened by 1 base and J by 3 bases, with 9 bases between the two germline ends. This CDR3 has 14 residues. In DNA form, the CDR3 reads TGTGCCAGCAGTTTAGGCCTGGGGTACTATGGCTACACCTTC. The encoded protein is CASSLGLGYYGYTF.

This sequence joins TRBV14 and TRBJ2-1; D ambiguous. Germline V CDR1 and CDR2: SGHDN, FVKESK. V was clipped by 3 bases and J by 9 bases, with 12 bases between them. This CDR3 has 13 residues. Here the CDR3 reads CASSQSSNPEQFF. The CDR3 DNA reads TGTGCCAGCAGCCAGAGTAGTAACCCTGAGCAGTTCTTC.

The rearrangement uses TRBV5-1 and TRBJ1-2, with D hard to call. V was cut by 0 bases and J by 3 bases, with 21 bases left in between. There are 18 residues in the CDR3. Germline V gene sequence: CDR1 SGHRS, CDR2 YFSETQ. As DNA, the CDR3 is TGCGCCAGCAGCTTGGAAGGCGGACTAGCGGGAGTTTACTATGGCTACACCTTC. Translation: CASSLEGGLAGVYYGYTF. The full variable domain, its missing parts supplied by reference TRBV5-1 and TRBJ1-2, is KAGVTQTPRYLIKTRGQQVTLSCSPISGHRSVSWYQQTPGQGLQFLFEYFSETQRNKGNFPGRFSGRQFSNSRSEMNVSTLELGDSALYLCASSLEGGLAGVYYGYTFGSGTRLTVV.

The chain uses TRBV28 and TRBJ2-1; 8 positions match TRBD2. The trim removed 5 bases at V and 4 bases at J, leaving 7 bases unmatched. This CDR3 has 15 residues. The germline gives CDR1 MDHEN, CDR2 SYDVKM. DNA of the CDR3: TGTGCCAGCAGTCCCGGGAGCGGGGGATACAATGAGCAGTTCTTC. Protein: CASSPGSGGYNEQFF. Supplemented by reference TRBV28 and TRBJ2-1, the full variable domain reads DVKVTQSSRYLVKRTGEKVFLECVQDMDHENMFWYRQDPGLGLRLIYFSYDVKMKEKGDIPEGYSVSREKKERFSLILESASTNQTSMYLCASSPGSGGYNEQFFGPGTRLTVL.

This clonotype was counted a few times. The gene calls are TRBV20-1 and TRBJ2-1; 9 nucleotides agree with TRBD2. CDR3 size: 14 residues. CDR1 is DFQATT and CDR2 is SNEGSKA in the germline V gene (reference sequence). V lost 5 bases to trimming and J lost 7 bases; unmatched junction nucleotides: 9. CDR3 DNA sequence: TGCAGTGCTCCGTTAGCGGGAGCGGCGAATGAGCAGTTCTTC. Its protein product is CSAPLAGAANEQFF.

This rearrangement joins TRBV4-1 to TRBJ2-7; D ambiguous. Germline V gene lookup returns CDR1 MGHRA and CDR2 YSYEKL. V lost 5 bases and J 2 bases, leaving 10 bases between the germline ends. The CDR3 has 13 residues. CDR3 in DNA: TGCGCCAGCAGCGGCTGGGATGCCTACGAGCAGTACTTC. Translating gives CASSGWDAYEQYF.

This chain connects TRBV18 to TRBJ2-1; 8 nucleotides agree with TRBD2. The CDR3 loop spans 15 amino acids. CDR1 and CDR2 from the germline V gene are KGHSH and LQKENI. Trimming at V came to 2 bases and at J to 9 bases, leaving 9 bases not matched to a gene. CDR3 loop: CASSPDGGAGGEQFF. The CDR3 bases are TGTGCCAGCTCACCAGATGGGGGCGCGGGAGGTGAGCAGTTCTTC.

As DNA, the CDR3 is TGTGCCACCAGCAGAGGGGGACAGGACGACCAAGAGACCCAGTTCTTC. Amino acid sequence: CATSRGGQDDQETQFF. J is TRBJ2-5 and V is TRBV15; 8 nucleotides agree with TRBD1. The assigned J gene may be wrong: the sequence end matches TRBJ2-1 better. There are 16 residues in the CDR3. Germline V gene sequence: CDR1 LNHNV, CDR2 YYDKDF (reference sequence).

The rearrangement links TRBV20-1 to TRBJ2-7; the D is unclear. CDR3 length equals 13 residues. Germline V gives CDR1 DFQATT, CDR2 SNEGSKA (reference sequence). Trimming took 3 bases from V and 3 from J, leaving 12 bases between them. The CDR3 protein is CSASPPTNYEQYF. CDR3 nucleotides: TGCAGTGCTAGTCCTCCGACAAACTACGAGCAGTACTTC.

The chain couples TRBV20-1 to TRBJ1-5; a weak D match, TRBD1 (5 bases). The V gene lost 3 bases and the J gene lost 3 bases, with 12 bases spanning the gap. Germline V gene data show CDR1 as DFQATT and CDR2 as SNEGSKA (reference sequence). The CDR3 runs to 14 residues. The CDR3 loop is CSARGGFDNQPQHF. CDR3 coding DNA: TGCAGTGCTAGGGGGGGGTTTGACAATCAGCCCCAGCATTTT.

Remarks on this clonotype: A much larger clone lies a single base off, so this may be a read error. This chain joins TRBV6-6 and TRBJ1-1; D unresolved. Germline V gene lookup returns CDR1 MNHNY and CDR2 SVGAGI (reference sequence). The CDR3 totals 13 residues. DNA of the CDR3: TGTGCCGGCAGTCAGGTCATGAACACTGAAGCTTTCTTT. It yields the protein CAGSQVMNTEAFF.

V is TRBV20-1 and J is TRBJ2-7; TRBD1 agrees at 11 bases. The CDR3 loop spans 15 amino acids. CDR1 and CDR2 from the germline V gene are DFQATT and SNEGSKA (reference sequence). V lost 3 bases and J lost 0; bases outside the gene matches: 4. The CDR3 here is CSARRGTGGSYEQYF. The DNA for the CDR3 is TGCAGTGCTAGGAGGGGGACAGGGGGCTCCTACGAGCAGTACTTC.

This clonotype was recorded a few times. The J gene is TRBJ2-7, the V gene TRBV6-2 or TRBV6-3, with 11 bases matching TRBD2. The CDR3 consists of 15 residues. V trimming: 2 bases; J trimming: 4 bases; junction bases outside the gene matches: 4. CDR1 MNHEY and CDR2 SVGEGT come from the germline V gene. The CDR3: CASSYALAGEYEQYF. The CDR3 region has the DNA TGTGCCAGCAGTTACGCACTAGCGGGGGAGTACGAGCAGTACTTC.

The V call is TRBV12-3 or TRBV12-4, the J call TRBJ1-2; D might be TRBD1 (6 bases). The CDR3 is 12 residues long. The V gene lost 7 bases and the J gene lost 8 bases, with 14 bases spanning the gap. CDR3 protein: CASTPDRRGYTF. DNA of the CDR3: TGTGCCAGCACCCCTGACAGGCGGGGCTACACCTTC.

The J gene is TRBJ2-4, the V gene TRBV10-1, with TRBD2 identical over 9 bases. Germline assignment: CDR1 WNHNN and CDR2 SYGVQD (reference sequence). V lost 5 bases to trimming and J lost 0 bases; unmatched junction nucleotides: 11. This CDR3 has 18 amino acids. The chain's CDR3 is CASSFSSRLAVAKNIQYF. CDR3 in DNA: TGCGCCAGCAGTTTCTCCTCCCGACTAGCGGTAGCCAAAAACATTCAGTACTTC.

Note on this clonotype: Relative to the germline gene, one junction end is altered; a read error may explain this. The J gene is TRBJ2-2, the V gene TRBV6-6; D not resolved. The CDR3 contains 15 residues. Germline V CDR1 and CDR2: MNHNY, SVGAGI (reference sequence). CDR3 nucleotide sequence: TGTGCCAGTAGTTACCGGGTGGAGAACACCGGGGAGCTGTTTTTT. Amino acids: CASSYRVENTGELFF.

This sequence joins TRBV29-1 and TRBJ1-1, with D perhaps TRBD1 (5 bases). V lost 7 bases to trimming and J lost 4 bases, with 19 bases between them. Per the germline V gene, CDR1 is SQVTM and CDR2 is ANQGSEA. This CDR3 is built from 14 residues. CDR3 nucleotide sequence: TGCAGCGCTGAGAGTCCAGGGCTGGTCACTGAAGCTTTCTTT. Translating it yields CSAESPGLVTEAFF.

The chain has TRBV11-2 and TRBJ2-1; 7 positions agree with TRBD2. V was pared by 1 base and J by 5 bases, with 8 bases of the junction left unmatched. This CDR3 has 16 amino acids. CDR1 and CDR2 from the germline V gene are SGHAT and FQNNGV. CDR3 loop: CASSLVRASGHNEQFF. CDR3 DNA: TGTGCCAGCAGCTTAGTGAGGGCTAGCGGTCACAATGAGCAGTTCTTC.

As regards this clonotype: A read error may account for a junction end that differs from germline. DNA of the CDR3: TGCGCCAGCAGCTTAGGGACCACACTTCTCAATGGGCAGTTCTTC. Amino acid sequence: CASSLGTTLLNGQFF. V is TRBV5-1 and J is TRBJ2-1; D possibly uses TRBD1 or TRBD2 (5 bases each). This CDR3 has 15 residues. From germline, CDR1 is SGHRS and CDR2 YFSETQ.

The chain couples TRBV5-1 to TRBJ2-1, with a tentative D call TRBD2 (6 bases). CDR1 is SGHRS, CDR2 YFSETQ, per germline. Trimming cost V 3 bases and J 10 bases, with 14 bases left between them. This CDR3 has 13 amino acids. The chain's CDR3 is CASSSALGGEQFF. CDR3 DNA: TGCGCCAGCAGCTCCGCGCTGGGGGGAGAGCAGTTCTTC.